Shown below are 2 T cell receptor beta chains from a single sample sequenced in a study of blood T cell repertoires in COVID-19 (TCRdb year 2020). Libraries were prepared through the immunoSEQ multiplex PCR assay. Entries here come from immuneACCESS through TCRdb and include only in-frame sequences with V and J called. Some clones fail to appear in such tables; in the studies checked, an unresolved V gene covers under half of the shortfall, and the cause of the remainder is unknown. The sample table contains roughly 150,000 clones; only one count was recorded for about 90% of them. Around 3% of the sample is taken by the ten largest. Sequencing was carried out using peripheral blood. Receptors were obtained from a man aged 55-75 years with acute or convalescent COVID-19.

This sequence joins TRBV28 and TRBJ2-7; the match to TRBD1 covers 9 bases. This CDR3 is 15 amino acids long. The V and J ends lost 5 bases and 1 base, in that order; junction bases with no gene match: 6. The germline CDR1 and CDR2 sequences are MDHEN and SYDVKM. The CDR3 protein is CASSHPGTGSYEQYF. The CDR3 DNA reads as TGTGCCAGCAGTCACCCCGGGACAGGGTCCTACGAGCAGTACTTC.

This chain joins TRBV19 and TRBJ2-7; D not certain. Germline CDR1 reads LNHDA; CDR2 reads SQIVND (reference sequence). Trimming pared 4 bases from V and 0 bases from J, leaving 16 bases between. The CDR3 is 16 amino acids. CDR3 bases: TGTGCCAGTAGTAGGAGACTGCACACCTACTCCTACGAGCAGTACTTC. This gives the protein CASSRRLHTYSYEQYF.